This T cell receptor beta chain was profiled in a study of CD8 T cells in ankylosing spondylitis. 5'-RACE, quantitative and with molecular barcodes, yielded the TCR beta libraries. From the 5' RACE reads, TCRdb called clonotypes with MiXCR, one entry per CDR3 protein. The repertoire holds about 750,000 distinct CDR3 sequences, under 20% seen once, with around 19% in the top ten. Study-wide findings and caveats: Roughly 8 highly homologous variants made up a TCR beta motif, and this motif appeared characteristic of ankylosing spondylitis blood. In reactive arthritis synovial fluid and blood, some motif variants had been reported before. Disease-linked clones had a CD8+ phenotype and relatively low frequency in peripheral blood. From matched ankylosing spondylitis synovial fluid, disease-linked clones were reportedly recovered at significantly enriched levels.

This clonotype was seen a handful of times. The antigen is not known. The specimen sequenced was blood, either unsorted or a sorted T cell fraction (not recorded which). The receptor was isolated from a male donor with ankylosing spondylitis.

Here the CDR3 DNA reads TGCGCCAGCAGCCCGGCGACAGGGAGCACTGAAGCTTTCTTT. Amino acids: CASSPATGSTEAFF. V gene TRBV5-1 combines with J gene TRBJ1-1; 7 bases fit TRBD1. Trimming took 4 bases from V and 4 from J; bases not matched to a gene: 7. Germline V gene data show CDR1 as SGHRS and CDR2 as YFSETQ. CDR3 length equals 14 residues.